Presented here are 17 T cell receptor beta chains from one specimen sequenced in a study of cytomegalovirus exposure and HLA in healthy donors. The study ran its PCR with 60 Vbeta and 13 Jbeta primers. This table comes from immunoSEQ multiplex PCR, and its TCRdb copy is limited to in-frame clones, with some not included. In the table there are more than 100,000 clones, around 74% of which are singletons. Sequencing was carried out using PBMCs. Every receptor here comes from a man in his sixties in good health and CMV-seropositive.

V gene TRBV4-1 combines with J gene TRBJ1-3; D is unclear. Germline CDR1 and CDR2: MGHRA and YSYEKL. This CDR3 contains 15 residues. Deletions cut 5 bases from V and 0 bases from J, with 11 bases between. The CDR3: CASSSPGNSGNTIYF. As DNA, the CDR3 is TGCGCCAGCAGCAGCCCGGGGAACTCTGGAAACACCATATATTTT.

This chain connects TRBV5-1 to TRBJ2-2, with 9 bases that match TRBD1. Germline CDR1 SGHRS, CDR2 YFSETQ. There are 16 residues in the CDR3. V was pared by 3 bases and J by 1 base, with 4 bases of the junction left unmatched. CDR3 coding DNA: TGCGCCAGCAGCTGGGGGGGACAGGGGAACACCGGGGAGCTGTTTTTT. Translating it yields CASSWGGQGNTGELFF. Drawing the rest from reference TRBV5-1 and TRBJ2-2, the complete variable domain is KAGVTQTPRYLIKTRGQQVTLSCSPISGHRSVSWYQQTPGQGLQFLFEYFSETQRNKGNFPGRFSGRQFSNSRSEMNVSTLELGDSALYLCASSWGGQGNTGELFFGEGSRLTVL.

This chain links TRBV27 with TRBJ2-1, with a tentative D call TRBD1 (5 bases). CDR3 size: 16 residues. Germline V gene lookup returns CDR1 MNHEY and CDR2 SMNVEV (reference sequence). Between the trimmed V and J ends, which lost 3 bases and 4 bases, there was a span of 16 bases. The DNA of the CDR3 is TGTGCCAGCAGTTTTGGGGCTGGGCTTCTATACAATGAGCAGTTCTTC. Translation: CASSFGAGLLYNEQFF.

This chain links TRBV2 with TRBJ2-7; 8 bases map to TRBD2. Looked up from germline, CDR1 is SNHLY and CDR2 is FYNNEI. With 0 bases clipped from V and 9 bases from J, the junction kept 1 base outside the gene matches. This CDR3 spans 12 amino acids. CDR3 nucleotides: TGTGCCAGCAGTGAAGCCCGGGGGGGGCAGTACTTC. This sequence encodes CASSEARGGQYF.

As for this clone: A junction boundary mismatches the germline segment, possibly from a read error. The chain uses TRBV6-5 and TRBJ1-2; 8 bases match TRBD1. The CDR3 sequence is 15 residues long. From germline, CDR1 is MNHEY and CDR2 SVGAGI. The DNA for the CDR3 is TGTGCCAGCAGTCGAAGACAGGGGACTAACTGTGGCTACACCTTC. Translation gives CASSRRQGTNCGYTF.

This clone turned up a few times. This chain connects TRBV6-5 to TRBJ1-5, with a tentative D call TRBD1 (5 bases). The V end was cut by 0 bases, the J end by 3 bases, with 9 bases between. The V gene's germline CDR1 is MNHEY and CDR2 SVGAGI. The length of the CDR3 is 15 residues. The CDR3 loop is CASSYSKGANQPQHF. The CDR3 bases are TGTGCCAGCAGTTACTCGAAAGGGGCCAATCAGCCCCAGCATTTT.

In nucleotides, the CDR3 is TGTGCCAGCTCACCATTCGAGCGGACAGGGAGTTACGAGCAGTACTTC. Amino acids: CASSPFERTGSYEQYF. This chain joins TRBV18 and TRBJ2-7, with TRBD1 matching 8 bases. From germline, CDR1 is KGHSH and CDR2 LQKENI. V lost 2 bases and J lost 4; bases outside the gene matches: 10. The length of the CDR3 is 16 residues.

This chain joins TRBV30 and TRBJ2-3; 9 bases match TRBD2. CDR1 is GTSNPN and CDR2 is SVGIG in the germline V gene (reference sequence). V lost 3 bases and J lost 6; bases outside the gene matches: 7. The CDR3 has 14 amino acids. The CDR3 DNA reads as TGTGCCTGGAGCCCGGGACTAGCAGCCGATACGCAGTATTTT. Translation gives CAWSPGLAADTQYF.

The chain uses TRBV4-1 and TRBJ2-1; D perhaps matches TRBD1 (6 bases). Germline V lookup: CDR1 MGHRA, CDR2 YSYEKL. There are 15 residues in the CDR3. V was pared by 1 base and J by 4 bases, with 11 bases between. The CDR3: CASSQGTQGYNEQFF. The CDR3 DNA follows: TGCGCCAGCAGCCAAGGGACCCAGGGGTACAATGAGCAGTTCTTC.

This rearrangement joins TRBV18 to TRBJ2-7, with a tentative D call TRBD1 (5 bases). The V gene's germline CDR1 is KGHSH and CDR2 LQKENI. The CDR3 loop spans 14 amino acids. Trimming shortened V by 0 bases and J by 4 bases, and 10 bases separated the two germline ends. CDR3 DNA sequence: TGTGCCAGCTCACCACCGTCAGGGCTTTACGAGCAGTACTTC. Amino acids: CASSPPSGLYEQYF.

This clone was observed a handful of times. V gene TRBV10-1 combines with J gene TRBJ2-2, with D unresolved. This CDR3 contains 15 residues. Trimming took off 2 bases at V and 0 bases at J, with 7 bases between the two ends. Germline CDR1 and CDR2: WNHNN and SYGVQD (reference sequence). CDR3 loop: CASSEAAANTGELFF. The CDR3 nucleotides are TGCGCCAGCAGTGAGGCGGCTGCGAACACCGGGGAGCTGTTTTTT.

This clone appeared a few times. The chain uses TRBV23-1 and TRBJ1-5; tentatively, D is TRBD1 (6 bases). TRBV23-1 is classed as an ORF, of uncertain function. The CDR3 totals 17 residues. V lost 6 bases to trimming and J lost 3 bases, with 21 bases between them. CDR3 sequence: CASSLQWAGADNQPQHF. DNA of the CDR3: TGCGCCAGCAGCCTTCAATGGGCGGGGGCCGACAATCAGCCCCAGCATTTT.

The CDR3 reads CASSPGRGREAEAFF. The CDR3 DNA follows: TGTGCCAGCAGCCCTGGGCGGGGCAGGGAGGCCGAAGCTTTCTTT. This rearrangement joins TRBV6-1 to TRBJ1-1; possible D gene TRBD1, 5 bases. There are 15 residues in the CDR3. V lost 6 bases to trimming and J lost 8 bases, with 22 bases between them. From germline, CDR1 is MNHNS and CDR2 SASEGT.

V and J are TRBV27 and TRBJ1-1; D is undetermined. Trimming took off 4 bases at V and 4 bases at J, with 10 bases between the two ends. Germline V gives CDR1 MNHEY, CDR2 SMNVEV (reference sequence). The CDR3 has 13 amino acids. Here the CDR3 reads CASSSQARTEAFF. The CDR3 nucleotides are TGTGCCAGCAGTTCCCAGGCGCGCACTGAAGCTTTCTTT.

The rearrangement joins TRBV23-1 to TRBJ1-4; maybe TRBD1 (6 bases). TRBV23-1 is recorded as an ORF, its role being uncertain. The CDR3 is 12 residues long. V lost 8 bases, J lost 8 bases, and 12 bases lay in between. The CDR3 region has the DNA TGCGCCAGCGCAGGGGCCTGGGAAAAACTGTTTTTT. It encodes CASAGAWEKLFF.

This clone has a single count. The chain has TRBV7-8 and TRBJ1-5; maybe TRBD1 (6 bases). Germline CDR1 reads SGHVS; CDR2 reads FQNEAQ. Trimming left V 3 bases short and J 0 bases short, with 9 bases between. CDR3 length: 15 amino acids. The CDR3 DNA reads TGTGCCAGCAGCTTCGGGACAAATAGCAATCAGCCCCAGCATTTT. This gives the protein CASSFGTNSNQPQHF.

In DNA form, the CDR3 reads TGTGCCAGCAGCCAACTCCCGGGGGGCGGTAATTCACCCCTCCACTTT. Amino acids: CASSQLPGGGNSPLHF. The chain joins TRBV4-2 to TRBJ1-6, with D maybe TRBD1 (6 bases). Trimming pared 2 bases from V and 6 bases from J, leaving 14 bases between. The germline CDR1 and CDR2 sequences are LGHNA and YNFKEQ. The CDR3 loop spans 16 amino acids.